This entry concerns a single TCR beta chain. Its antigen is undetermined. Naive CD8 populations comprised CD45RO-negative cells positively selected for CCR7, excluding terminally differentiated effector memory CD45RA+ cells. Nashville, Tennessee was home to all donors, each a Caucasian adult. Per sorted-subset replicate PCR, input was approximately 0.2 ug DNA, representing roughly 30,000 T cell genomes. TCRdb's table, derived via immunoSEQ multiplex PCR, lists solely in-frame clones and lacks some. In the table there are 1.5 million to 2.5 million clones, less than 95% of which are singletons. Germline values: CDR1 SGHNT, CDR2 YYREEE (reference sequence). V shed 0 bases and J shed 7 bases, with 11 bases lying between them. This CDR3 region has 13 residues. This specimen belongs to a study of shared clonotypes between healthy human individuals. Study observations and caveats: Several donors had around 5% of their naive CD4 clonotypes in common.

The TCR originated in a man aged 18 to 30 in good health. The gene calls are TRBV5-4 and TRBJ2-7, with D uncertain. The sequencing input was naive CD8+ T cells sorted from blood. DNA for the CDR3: TGTGCCAGCAGCTTGGAGCAGGCCTGGGAGCAGTACTTC. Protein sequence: CASSLEQAWEQYF.